This passage covers 15 T cell receptor beta chains from one sample sequenced in a study of OX40 agonist ivuxolimab in advanced cancers. Repertoires were generated with immunoSEQ multiplex PCR, while TCRdb's copy carries only in-frame clones and drops some. Counted here are around 85,000 clones, about 90% occurring once; the ten biggest clones make up 8.4%. The sample in question was CD4+ or CD8+ T cells sorted from blood, obtained in a trial of the OX40 agonist ivuxolimab. The origin of the receptors is an adult with an advanced solid tumor such as melanoma, head and neck, liver or kidney cancer.

The chain has TRBV6-6 and TRBJ2-7, with 7 bases identical to TRBD2. The CDR3 loop spans 13 amino acids. Per germline, CDR1 MNHNY and CDR2 SVGAGI (reference sequence). Trimming cost V 0 bases and J 6 bases; bases outside gene matches: 2. CDR3 protein: CASSYSRTSEQYF. The CDR3 DNA is TGTGCCAGCAGTTACTCCCGGACTAGCGAGCAGTACTTC.

This chain uses TRBV7-9 with TRBJ2-7; 8 bases fit TRBD2. Per the germline V gene, CDR1 is SEHNR and CDR2 is FQNEAQ (reference sequence). The CDR3 contains 14 residues. Trimming removed 5 bases from V and 4 bases from J; junction bases left unmatched: 7. The CDR3 spells CASSPRGGVYEQYF. The CDR3 DNA follows: TGTGCCAGCAGCCCTCGGGGGGGGGTATACGAGCAGTACTTC.

This chain connects TRBV19 to TRBJ1-6; D ambiguous. Germline assignment: CDR1 LNHDA and CDR2 SQIVND (reference sequence). The CDR3 has 15 residues. V was clipped by 3 bases and J by 5 bases, with 11 bases between them. The CDR3 loop reads CASSMVHLDNSPLHF. DNA for the CDR3: TGTGCCAGTAGTATGGTCCATCTAGATAATTCACCCCTCCACTTT.

The chain couples TRBV30 to TRBJ2-1, with D uncertain. Germline V gene lookup returns CDR1 GTSNPN and CDR2 SVGIG (reference sequence). The CDR3 consists of 11 residues. The V and J ends lost 1 base and 8 bases respectively, with 6 bases between them. CDR3 sequence: CAWSDGDEQFF. Written as DNA, the CDR3 is TGTGCCTGGAGTGATGGAGATGAGCAGTTCTTC.

The CDR3 bases are TGCGCCAGCAGCCCGGGACAGGGAGCTTTATACGAGCAGTACTTC. Amino acid sequence: CASSPGQGALYEQYF. The chain combines TRBV4-1 with TRBJ2-7; 9 bases fit TRBD1. This CDR3 has 15 amino acids. The J segment lost 4 bases and the V segment lost 4 bases, leaving 8 bases of the junction unmatched. Germline loops: CDR1 MGHRA, CDR2 YSYEKL.

The gene calls are TRBV6-6 and TRBJ2-1; unclear D gene. The CDR3 consists of 10 residues. Germline loops: CDR1 MNHNY, CDR2 SVGAGI (reference sequence). With 4 bases removed from V and 7 bases from J, the gap between germline ends came to 2 bases. The CDR3 is CASSSNEQFF. In nucleotides, the CDR3 is TGTGCCAGCAGTTCTAATGAGCAGTTCTTC.

The rearrangement joins TRBV7-9 to TRBJ2-1; D gene unclear. V lost 5 bases, J lost 7 bases, and 18 bases lay in between. The CDR3 sequence is 15 residues long. CDR1 and CDR2 (germline): SEHNR, FQNEAQ (reference sequence). The CDR3 DNA reads as TGTGCCAGCAGCCTCCCACCCCCTTCGAGGAATGAGCAGTTCTTC. It codes for CASSLPPPSRNEQFF.

This chain connects TRBV23-1 to TRBJ1-5, with TRBD1 matching 8 bases. TRBV23-1 is noted as an ORF with a role that remains uncertain. This CDR3 is built from 18 residues. V lost 5 bases and J lost 2; bases outside the gene matches: 14. As DNA, the CDR3 is TGCGCCAGCAGTTATACCGGGACAGGTGAGTTGGGCAATCAGCCCCAGCATTTT. It codes for CASSYTGTGELGNQPQHF.

On this clone: The sample carries other DNA sequences with the same CDR3. The gene calls are TRBV7-9 and TRBJ2-3; D not certain. Germline lookup yields CDR1 SEHNR and CDR2 FQNEAQ (reference sequence). Trimming pared 1 base from V and 3 bases from J, leaving 2 bases between. The CDR3 has 12 residues. In nucleotides, the CDR3 is TGTGCCAGCAGCTTAGGGACAGATACGCAGTATTTT. Residues: CASSLGTDTQYF.

The chain couples TRBV6-5 to TRBJ2-5; D gene ambiguous. V was clipped by 6 bases and J by 4 bases, with 15 bases between them. The germline V gene encodes CDR1 MNHEY and CDR2 SVGAGI. This CDR3 has 14 amino acids. The CDR3 region is CASSSDSYGETQYF. As DNA, the CDR3 is TGTGCCAGCAGCTCCGACTCTTATGGAGAGACCCAGTACTTC.

This clone was observed a single time. The genes are TRBV6-6 and TRBJ2-7; no definite D call. The germline V gene has CDR1 MNHNY and CDR2 SVGAGI (reference sequence). The CDR3 extends over 13 amino acids. Trimming shortened V by 2 bases and J by 3 bases, and 8 bases separated the two germline ends. CDR3 region: CASSYASDYEQYV. CDR3 sequence (DNA): TGTGCCAGCAGTTACGCGTCCGACTACGAGCAGTACGTC.

The chain carries TRBV19 and TRBJ1-1; 7 nucleotides line up with TRBD1. The V gene end was trimmed by 10 bases and the J gene end by 0 bases; junction bases not matched to a gene: 11. The CDR3 extends over 15 amino acids. CDR1 and CDR2 (germline): LNHDA, SQIVND (reference sequence). The CDR3 spells CATAIDREMNTEAFF. DNA for the CDR3: TGTGCCACCGCGATCGACAGGGAAATGAACACTGAAGCTTTCTTT. Full variable domain (outside the CDR3, taken from reference TRBV19 and TRBJ1-1): DGGITQSPKYLFRKEGQNVTLSCEQNLNHDAMYWYRQDPGQGLRLIYYSQIVNDFQKGDIAEGYSVSREKKESFPLTVTSAQKNPTAFYLCATAIDREMNTEAFFGQGTRLTVV.

The gene calls are TRBV29-1 and TRBJ2-1; the match to TRBD1 covers 7 bases. The length of the CDR3 is 13 residues. The germline V gene encodes CDR1 SQVTM and CDR2 ANQGSEA. J lost 2 bases, V lost 7 bases, and 5 bases had no gene match. The CDR3 sequence is CSAQGSTYNEQFF. The CDR3 DNA reads as TGCAGCGCACAGGGGAGTACCTACAATGAGCAGTTCTTC.

The V gene is TRBV12-5, the J gene TRBJ2-3, with a weak D call TRBD2 (5 bases). V dropped 2 bases and J dropped 2 bases, with 11 bases sitting between them. Germline CDR1 is LGHNT and CDR2 is FRNRAP. This CDR3 spans 15 amino acids. The CDR3 loop is CASGLNEGYTDTQYF. The CDR3 coding sequence is TGTGCTAGTGGTTTGAACGAGGGATACACAGATACGCAGTATTTT.

The chain has TRBV27 and TRBJ1-5, with D perhaps TRBD1 (6 bases). Germline assignment: CDR1 MNHEY and CDR2 SMNVEV (reference sequence). The length of the CDR3 is 13 residues. Between the trimmed V and J ends, which lost 5 bases and 9 bases, there was a span of 14 bases. This CDR3 reads CASSTGPLRPQHF. Here the CDR3 DNA reads TGTGCCAGCAGTACAGGGCCTCTGAGGCCCCAGCATTTT.